One and the same sample provided the 6 T cell receptor beta chains below, sequenced in a study of blood T cell repertoires in COVID-19. TCRdb keeps only in-frame clones here, not all; method: immunoSEQ multiplex PCR. The sample records a few hundred thousand clones, about 86% being singletons. Sequences were obtained from peripheral blood. These TCRs come from a man in his sixties with acute or convalescent COVID-19.

The sample holds many counts of this clone. V and J are TRBV28 and TRBJ2-7, with D tentatively TRBD2 (6 bases). The CDR3 totals 14 residues. Deletions cut 8 bases from V and 7 bases from J, with 21 bases between. Germline CDR1 reads MDHEN; CDR2 reads SYDVKM. Written as DNA, the CDR3 is TGTGCCAGCCTTGAGACTAGAGCCGATGGGGAGCAGTACTTC. Amino acids: CASLETRADGEQYF.

The chain carries TRBV5-6 and TRBJ2-7; 11 bases are a match to TRBD2. The V gene end was trimmed by 2 bases and the J gene end by 6 bases; junction bases not matched to a gene: 4. The germline V gene encodes CDR1 SGHDT and CDR2 YYEEEE. The CDR3 contains 14 residues. The CDR3 loop is CASSLPGLAGEQYF. The CDR3 nucleotides are TGTGCCAGCAGCTTACCCGGACTAGCGGGCGAGCAGTACTTC.

This chain joins TRBV11-3 and TRBJ2-1; D gene unclear. CDR1 and CDR2 (germline): SGHNT, YENEEA. V was pared by 0 bases and J by 0 bases, with 6 bases between. This CDR3 is built from 15 residues. CDR3: CASSLERSSYNEQFF. The CDR3 DNA reads TGTGCCAGCAGCTTAGAGCGGAGCTCCTACAATGAGCAGTTCTTC.

The CDR3 nucleotides read TGTGCCAGTAAGCGGGGGAAGGATACGCAGTATTTT. This gives the protein CASKRGKDTQYF. The rearrangement joins TRBV6-5 to TRBJ2-3; TRBD2 matches at 8 bases. Losses at the gene ends were 9 bases for V and 6 bases for J; bases not matched to a gene: 5. Germline V lookup: CDR1 MNHEY, CDR2 SVGAGI. The CDR3 extends over 12 amino acids.

The chain recombines TRBV10-1 with TRBJ2-7; 9 bases line up with TRBD1. V shed 6 bases and J 3 bases; nucleotides not matched to a gene: 15. The CDR3 contains 17 residues. Per germline, CDR1 WNHNN and CDR2 SYGVQD (reference sequence). Written as DNA, the CDR3 is TGCGCCAGCAGGGCCGACCTTCGGACAGGGGTGTACTACGAGCAGTACTTC. It specifies CASRADLRTGVYYEQYF.

A few counts support this clone. The chain links TRBV4-1 to TRBJ2-1, with 14 bases identical to TRBD2. This CDR3 comprises 19 residues. Germline V gives CDR1 MGHRA, CDR2 YSYEKL. Trimming removed 0 bases from V and 9 bases from J; junction bases left unmatched: 13. This CDR3 reads CASSQEARGTSGSRCEQFF. In nucleotides, the CDR3 is TGCGCCAGCAGCCAAGAAGCAAGAGGGACTAGCGGGAGCCGCTGTGAGCAGTTCTTC.